Included here is one T cell receptor (beta chain) sequence, with context. This record comes from a study of blood T cell repertoires in COVID-19. As for the study in general: The United States, Italy and Spain supplied acute and convalescent COVID-19 samples.

In the study's own analysis: It was from reference gene primer amplification that nucleated cell counts were estimated. The assay was immunoSEQ multiplex PCR, and TCRdb's table has in-frame clones only and misses some. V and J calls and clone size are as listed in that table; D and trimming were resolved from the DNA. The table records 35,000 to 50,000 clones, around nine tenths of them present only once. The clonotype originates from a human donor in a cohort sampled during active COVID-19. Sequencing input: peripheral blood.

The CDR3 region is CASSLESGPSGNTIYF. The CDR3 region has the DNA TGTGCCAGCAGCTTAGAGTCAGGGCCCTCTGGAAACACCATATATTTT. The chain carries TRBV7-9 and TRBJ1-3; tentatively, D is TRBD1 (5 bases). CDR3 length: 16 residues. Between the trimmed V and J ends, which lost 1 base and 0 bases, there was a span of 10 bases. Looked up from germline, CDR1 is SEHNR and CDR2 is FQNEAQ (reference sequence).